Below are 14 T cell receptor beta chains sequenced from a single sample in a study of beta chain features in type 1 diabetes (dated by TCRdb to 2016 to 2019). Preparation of the library involved the immunoSEQ multiplex PCR assay. The entire isolated RNA was reverse transcribed using the High Capacity cDNA Reverse Transcription Kit, and thus expressed TCRB transcripts were sequenced. TCRdb holds this immuneACCESS table with in-frame rearrangements only. Some clones are missing; in checked studies, unresolved V genes explain under half, and the rest has no known cause. Across this sample there are 200,000 to 300,000 clones, with roughly 11% seen only once. The leading ten clones occupy about 0.018% of the sample. What these receptors recognize is not known. Overall study outcomes, separate from this receptor: Type 1 diabetes patients showed a moderate but significant shortening of TCRB CDR3 length in all four CD4+ subsets.

Input material: naive CD4+ T cells from blood. The sample's cell subset or site label is to be understood as: true naive CD4+ T cells. Receptors were obtained from a man aged 30-40 years with type 1 diabetes.

The rearrangement links TRBV18 to TRBJ2-5, with D perhaps TRBD2 (5 bases). The CDR3 totals 15 residues. V was trimmed by 3 bases and J by 3 bases, leaving 14 bases between them. Germline V gene data show CDR1 as KGHSH and CDR2 as LQKENI. Here the CDR3 DNA reads TGTGCCAGCTCACCGCGAGGGTCCGGGGAAGAGACCCAGTACTTC. This codes for CASSPRGSGEETQYF.

A few counts support this clone. V usage is TRBV5-1 and J usage is TRBJ1-6; no firm D call. The V and J ends lost 0 bases and 7 bases respectively, with 8 bases between them. Germline CDR1 and CDR2: SGHRS and YFSETQ. The CDR3 is 14 amino acids. The CDR3 DNA follows: TGCGCCAGCAGCTTGGAGAGCCGAAATTCACCCCTCCACTTT. Protein sequence: CASSLESRNSPLHF.

This clone was seen a handful of times. The rearrangement links TRBV27 to TRBJ1-2; TRBD1 matches 8 bases. The germline gives CDR1 MNHEY, CDR2 SMNVEV (reference sequence). The CDR3 sequence is 18 residues long. V trimming: 5 bases; J trimming: 0 bases; junction bases outside the gene matches: 14. CDR3 DNA: TGTGCCAGCAGTCGCCTATTCAGGACAGGGTTACCTAACTATGGCTACACCTTC. It is translated as CASSRLFRTGLPNYGYTF.

The CDR3 protein is CASSWRQATNEKLFF. The CDR3 nucleotides are TGTGCCAGCAGTTGGCGACAGGCAACTAATGAAAAACTGTTTTTT. The rearrangement joins TRBV27 to TRBJ1-4; TRBD1 might be the D (6 bases). Germline-derived CDR1 and CDR2 are MNHEY and SMNVEV (reference sequence). Trimming removed 4 bases from V and 0 bases from J, with 9 bases in between. CDR3 length: 15 amino acids.

The chain employs TRBV2 and TRBJ2-2; tentative D call: TRBD2 (6 bases). Germline lookup yields CDR1 SNHLY and CDR2 FYNNEI. CDR3 length equals 16 residues. V dropped 4 bases and J dropped 1 base, with 13 bases sitting between them. Here the CDR3 reads CASSALGGENTGELFF. The CDR3 DNA follows: TGTGCCAGCAGTGCTTTGGGCGGGGAGAACACCGGGGAGCTGTTTTTT. Full variable domain (missing parts from reference TRBV2 and TRBJ2-2): EPEVTQTPSHQVTQMGQEVILRCVPISNHLYFYWYRQILGQKVEFLVSFYNNEISEKSEIFDDQFSVERPDGSNFTLKIRSTKLEDSAMYFCASSALGGENTGELFFGEGSRLTVL.

The genes are TRBV4-1 and TRBJ1-2, with 7 bases identical to TRBD1. Trimming cost V 10 bases and J 0 bases; bases outside gene matches: 11. Germline CDR1 and CDR2: MGHRA and YSYEKL. The CDR3 extends over 15 amino acids. DNA of the CDR3: TGCGCCACCAAACCCCGTACAGGGGCTAACTATGGCTACACCTTC. It translates to CATKPRTGANYGYTF.

The J gene is TRBJ2-7, the V gene TRBV2; a weak D match, TRBD1 (5 bases). Trimming removed 6 bases from V and 2 bases from J, with 11 bases in between. Germline assignment: CDR1 SNHLY and CDR2 FYNNEI. CDR3 length: 13 amino acids. The CDR3 loop reads CASRTVYAYEQYF. The CDR3 DNA reads as TGTGCCAGCAGGACAGTATACGCCTACGAGCAGTACTTC.

The chain couples TRBV30 to TRBJ1-5; tentative D call: TRBD1 (5 bases). Germline values: CDR1 GTSNPN, CDR2 SVGIG (reference sequence). CDR3 size: 13 residues. V was trimmed by 0 bases and J by 10 bases, leaving 13 bases between them. The chain's CDR3 is CAWSVQASEPQHF. CDR3 DNA: TGTGCCTGGAGTGTACAGGCGTCGGAACCCCAGCATTTT.

The genes are TRBV2 and TRBJ1-6; 7 nucleotides line up with TRBD1. V shed 8 bases and J 2 bases; nucleotides not matched to a gene: 3. This CDR3 comprises 14 residues. CDR1 is SNHLY, CDR2 FYNNEI, per germline. CDR3 residues: CASFGTAYNSPLHF. CDR3 bases: TGTGCCAGCTTTGGGACAGCCTATAATTCACCCCTCCACTTT.

This clone was observed a handful of times. Other nucleotide sequences in the sample specify the same CDR3. The chain recombines TRBV28 with TRBJ2-7, with 11 bases matching TRBD1. V was pared by 4 bases and J by 3 bases, with 2 bases of the junction left unmatched. The germline V gene has CDR1 MDHEN and CDR2 SYDVKM. There are 14 residues in the CDR3. CDR3 DNA sequence: TGTGCCAGCAGTTCTGGGACAGGGGGCTACGAGCAGTACTTC. It translates to CASSSGTGGYEQYF.

The J gene is TRBJ1-6, the V gene TRBV7-9; D remains ambiguous. The germline V gene has CDR1 SEHNR and CDR2 FQNEAQ (reference sequence). This CDR3 has 12 amino acids. The V gene lost 1 base and the J gene lost 7 bases, with 2 bases spanning the gap. The CDR3 here is CASSLVNSPLHF. The CDR3 DNA sequence: TGTGCCAGCAGCTTAGTAAATTCACCCCTCCACTTT.

This clone has a handful of counts. J is TRBJ2-1 and V is TRBV19, with D maybe TRBD2 (6 bases). In germline, CDR1 is LNHDA, CDR2 SQIVND (reference sequence). This CDR3 region has 14 residues. V lost 5 bases and J lost 10, with 18 bases in between. Written as DNA, the CDR3 is TGTGCCAGTAGTTTAAGCTGGGGGGAAAGGGAGCAGTTCTTC. It encodes CASSLSWGEREQFF.

The genes are TRBV6-5 and TRBJ1-1, with 8 bases aligning to TRBD1. The CDR3 sequence is 13 residues long. CDR1 MNHEY and CDR2 SVGAGI come from the germline V gene. V lost 6 bases and J lost 4; bases outside the gene matches: 4. The CDR3 bases are TGTGCCAGCAGGGATACAGGGGGCACTGAAGCTTTCTTT. Translation gives CASRDTGGTEAFF.

The V call is TRBV5-4, the J call TRBJ2-5, with TRBD2 as a possible D gene (7 bases). V was pared by 9 bases and J by 5 bases, with 17 bases between. CDR1 is SGHNT, CDR2 YYREEE, per germline (reference sequence). The CDR3 is 13 amino acids. The CDR3 is CATIRGAGETQYF. CDR3 DNA sequence: TGTGCCACCATACGGGGGGCCGGGGAGACCCAGTACTTC.